This T cell receptor (beta chain) was recovered during a study of T cell responses to AZD1222 COVID-19 vaccine. Study findings and constraints: With dominance at 160-218 and 743-854, vaccine-associated CD4 TCRs spanned spike.

Measured with immunoSEQ multiplex PCR; TCRdb has only the in-frame clones, and not every one. Of about 160,000 clones listed, roughly 90% are singletons. Per the germline V gene, CDR1 is ENHRY and CDR2 is SYGVKD. The CDR3 is 16 residues long. The germline V and J ends were trimmed by 8 bases and 0 bases, with 17 bases remaining between them. Notes on this clone: What it binds is unknown.

The chain employs TRBV10-3 and TRBJ1-3, with D maybe TRBD1 (5 bases). This clonotype was sampled from an adult who received the AZD1222 COVID-19 vaccine. This sample comprised peripheral blood, obtained 28 days after the second AZD1222 dose. This CDR3 reads CAIGTDFSGSGNTIYF. For the CDR3, the DNA is TGTGCCATCGGGACGGACTTTTCCGGCTCTGGAAACACCATATATTTT.